The following is a T cell receptor (beta chain) sequence with its context. No antigen is known for it. No quality values exist for individual bases; no much larger clone is one base distant. In the ViraFEST assay, PBMC were stimulated with viral peptide pools, and antigen-specific CD4+ T cell clonotypes were then identified by expansion using TCR sequencing. After approximately eleven days of culture, CD4+ T cells were isolated with the EasySep CD4+ T cell isolation kit. Negative nucleocapsid antibody results before and after vaccination confirmed that the healthy vaccine recipients had no prior SARS-CoV-2 infection. About 2.1 million PBMC per well were cultured in IMDM with roughly 5% human AB serum, 7.5 to 10 IU/ml IL-2 and gentamicin, plus 10 ug/ml peptides. On days 3 and 7, half of the culture medium was replaced with fresh IL-2-containing medium. Unless noted otherwise, every peptide stimulation condition was cultured in triplicate wells. Using Ficoll-Paque Plus gradient centrifugation, PBMC were separated from whole blood and then either used fresh or cryopreserved at -140C. The spike proteins of SARS-CoV-2 and of the common cold coronaviruses HCoV-NL63, HCoV-OC43 and HCoV-229E were spanned by overlapping peptide pools. Genomic DNA was extracted from cultured CD4+ T cells with the QIAamp micro DNA kit.

The receptor library was made with the immunoSEQ multiplex PCR assay. DNA from the cultured and isolated CD4+ T cells underwent TCR beta CDR3 sequencing. The authors' pipeline ran thus. Non-productive TCR sequences were discarded, and reads were trimmed to the CDR3 region, with only CDR3s of 7 or more amino acids retained. Antigen-specific clonotypes were identified with the MANAFEST web app by comparing expansion in peptide wells against reference cultures. To be called positive, a clone needed expansion at FDR<0.05 compared with the reference and with all other wells, an odds ratio greater than 5, and a frequency greater than 0.1% in two replicate wells. Clonotypes significantly expanded in SARS-CoV-2 spike wells and in at least one common cold coronavirus spike condition were defined as cross-reactive. Levenshtein distance calculated with the stringdist R package was used to assess CDR3 similarity, and unrooted trees were constructed with ape in R 3.6.1. TCRdb took over this immuneACCESS table, retaining in-frame rearrangements with V and J assigned. Such tables are incomplete; in checked studies, under half of the missing clones stem from an unresolved V gene, and the remainder is unexplained. That table furnishes V, J and clone size, whereas the DNA furnished D and trimming. A total of about 38,000 clones appear in this sample, 70% of them only once. Together, the top ten hold approximately 24% of the sample.

The data are from a study of vaccination effects on CD4 cells after COVID-19 (dated by TCRdb to between 2021 and 2024). In terms of the full investigation: Participants received two doses of either the BNT162b2 or the mRNA-1273 mRNA SARS-CoV-2 vaccine. In both COVID-19 convalescent patients and infection-naive vaccine recipients, the study compared SARS-CoV-2 spike-specific CD4+ TCR repertoires from before mRNA vaccination with those from after it. The full study included around nine COVID-19 convalescent patients and a handful of SARS-CoV-2-naive healthy vaccine recipients. Cultures from other donors in the study were sequenced using the Oncomine TCR Beta short-read assay on an Illumina iSeq 100. Overall results and qualifications from the work: In healthy vaccine recipients, vaccine-induced clones were almost all SARS-CoV-2 mono-reactive, with only 1 of 255 cross-reactive with common cold coronaviruses. Marked clonal contraction was observed in both infection-induced and vaccine-induced clones at late post-vaccination timepoints, consistent with waning T cell responses. Limitations of the study were the small number of convalescent patients and the absence of early post-infection timepoints.

The sequence was obtained from a human donor who received a COVID-19 vaccine. The sequencing used CD4+ T cells from PBMCs cultured with SARS-CoV-2 spike peptides, collected before COVID-19 vaccination. Explained via the paper, the cell subset or site label denotes: SARS-CoV-2 spike overlapping peptide pool stimulation.

The DNA sequence reads TGTGCCACAATCACGGAGGGGGCCAGGGTCTACGAGCAGTACTTC. Its amino acids are CATITEGARVYEQYF. Recombination connected TRBV10-3 to TRBJ2-7; the best D guess is TRBD1, with 7 bases matching. Reading the germline V gene gives CDR1 ENHRY and CDR2 SYGVKD. V drops 10 bases and J drops 3 bases, leaving 22 bases in between. The CDR3 holds 15 amino acids from the cysteine to the phenylalanine. The DNA shown is the 45-base CDR3, in frame from base 1.